This TCR beta chain is drawn from a study of control samples from healthy donors and cancer patients (dated by TCRdb to 2018 to 2021). Germline trimming amounts to 1 base on V and 3 bases on J, with 2 as the count of junction bases outside the gene matches. Looking up the germline V gene (reference sequence) yields CDR1 SEHNR and CDR2 FQNEAQ. Including cysteine and phenylalanine, the CDR3 has 15 amino acids. Just the 45-base CDR3 DNA is kept, in frame starting at base 1. Libraries came from the immunoSEQ multiplex PCR assay. TCRdb re-hosts the immuneACCESS table, in-frame sequences only. Its copies lack some clones; in the studies checked, an unresolved V gene accounts for under half of them, and the cause for the rest is not known. The sample table records about 120,000 clones; around 89% of these occur just once. The ten largest clonotypes hold roughly 40% of the sample. Concerning this clone: Its binding antigen is unknown. There are no base qualities to consult, and no much larger clone falls within one base.

The specimen sequenced was blood. This TCR came from a man aged 45-60 years in good health. The chain employs TRBV7-9 and TRBJ1-5, with 8 bases aligning to TRBD1. The DNA sequence is as follows: TGTGCCAGCAGCTTAGGGACAGGGACCAATCAGCCCCAGCATTTT. It translates to CASSLGTGTNQPQHF.